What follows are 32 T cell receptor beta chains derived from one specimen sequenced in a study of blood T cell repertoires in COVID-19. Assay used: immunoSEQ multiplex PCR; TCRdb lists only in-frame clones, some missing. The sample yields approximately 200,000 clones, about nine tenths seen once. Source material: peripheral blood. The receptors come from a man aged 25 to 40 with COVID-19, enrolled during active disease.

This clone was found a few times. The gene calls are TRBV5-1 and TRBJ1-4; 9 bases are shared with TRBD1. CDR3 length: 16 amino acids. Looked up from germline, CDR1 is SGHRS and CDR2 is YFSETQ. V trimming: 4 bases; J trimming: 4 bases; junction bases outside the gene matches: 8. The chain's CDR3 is CASSGTGSVGNEKLFF. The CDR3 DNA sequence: TGCGCCAGCAGCGGGACAGGGAGTGTAGGTAATGAAAAACTGTTTTTT.

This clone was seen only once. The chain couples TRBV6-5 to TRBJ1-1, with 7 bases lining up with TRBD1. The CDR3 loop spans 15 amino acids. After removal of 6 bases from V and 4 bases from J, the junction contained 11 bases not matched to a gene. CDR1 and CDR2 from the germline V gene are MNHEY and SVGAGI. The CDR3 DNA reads TGTGCCAGCAGACTCAACAGGGGAAGAACCACTGAAGCTTTCTTT. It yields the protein CASRLNRGRTTEAFF.

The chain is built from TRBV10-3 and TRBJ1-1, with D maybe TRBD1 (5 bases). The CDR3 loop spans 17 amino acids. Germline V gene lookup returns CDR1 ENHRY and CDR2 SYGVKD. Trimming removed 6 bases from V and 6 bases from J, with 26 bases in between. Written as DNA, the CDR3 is TGTGCCATCAGCTTGGACGGGGGTTTCGGCAATGACTCTGAAGCTTTCTTT. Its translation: CAISLDGGFGNDSEAFF.

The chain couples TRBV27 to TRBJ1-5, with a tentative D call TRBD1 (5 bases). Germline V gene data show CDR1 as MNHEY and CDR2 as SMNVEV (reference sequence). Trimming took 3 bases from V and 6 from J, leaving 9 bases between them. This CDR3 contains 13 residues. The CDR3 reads CASSFGDSQPQHF. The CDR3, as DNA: TGTGCCAGCAGTTTTGGTGACAGTCAGCCCCAGCATTTT.

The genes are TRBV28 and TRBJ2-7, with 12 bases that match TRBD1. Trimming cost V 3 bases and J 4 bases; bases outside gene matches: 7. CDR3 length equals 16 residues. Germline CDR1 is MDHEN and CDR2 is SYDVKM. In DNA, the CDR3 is TGTGCCAGCAGTTTGAGGGGGACAGGGGGCTCATACGAGCAGTACTTC. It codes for CASSLRGTGGSYEQYF.

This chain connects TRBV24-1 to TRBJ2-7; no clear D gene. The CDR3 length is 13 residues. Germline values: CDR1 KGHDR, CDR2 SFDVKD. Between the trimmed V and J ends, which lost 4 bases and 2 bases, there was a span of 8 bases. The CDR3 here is CATSDQHTYEQYF. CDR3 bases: TGTGCCACCAGTGACCAACACACCTACGAGCAGTACTTC.

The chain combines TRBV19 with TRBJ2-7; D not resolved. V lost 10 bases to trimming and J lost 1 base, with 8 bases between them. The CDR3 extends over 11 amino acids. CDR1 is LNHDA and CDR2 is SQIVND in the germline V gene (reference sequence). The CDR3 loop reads CATAGSYEQYF. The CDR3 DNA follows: TGTGCCACCGCCGGGTCCTACGAGCAGTACTTC.

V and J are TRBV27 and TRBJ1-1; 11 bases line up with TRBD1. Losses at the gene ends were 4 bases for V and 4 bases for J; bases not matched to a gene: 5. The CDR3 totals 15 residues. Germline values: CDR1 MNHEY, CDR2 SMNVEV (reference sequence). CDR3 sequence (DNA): TGTGCCAGCAGTTCCGGACAGGGGGCAGTCACTGAAGCTTTCTTT. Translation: CASSSGQGAVTEAFF.

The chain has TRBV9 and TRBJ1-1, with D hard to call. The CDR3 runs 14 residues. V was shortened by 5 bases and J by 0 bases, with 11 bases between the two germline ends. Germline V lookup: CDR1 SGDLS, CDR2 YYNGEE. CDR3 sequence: CASSASRLNTEAFF. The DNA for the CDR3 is TGTGCCAGCAGTGCTAGCCGCCTGAACACTGAAGCTTTCTTT.

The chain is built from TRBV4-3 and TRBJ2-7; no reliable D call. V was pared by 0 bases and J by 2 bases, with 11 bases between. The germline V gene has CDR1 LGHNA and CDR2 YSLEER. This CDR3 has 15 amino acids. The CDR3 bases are TGCGCCAGCAGCCAAGATGTGGCCACCGCCTACGAGCAGTACTTC. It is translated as CASSQDVATAYEQYF.

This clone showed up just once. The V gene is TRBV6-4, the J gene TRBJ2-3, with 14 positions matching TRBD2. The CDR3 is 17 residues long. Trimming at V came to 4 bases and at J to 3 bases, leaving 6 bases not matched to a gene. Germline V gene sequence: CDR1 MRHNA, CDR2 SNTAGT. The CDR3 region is CASSVGTSGGVTDTQYF. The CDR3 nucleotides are TGTGCCAGCAGTGTGGGGACTAGCGGGGGAGTGACAGATACGCAGTATTTT.

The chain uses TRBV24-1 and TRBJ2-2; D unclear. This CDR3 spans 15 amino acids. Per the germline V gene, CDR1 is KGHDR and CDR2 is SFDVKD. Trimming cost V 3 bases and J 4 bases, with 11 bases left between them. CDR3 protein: CATSDSPGTTGELFF. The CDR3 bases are TGTGCCACCAGTGATAGTCCTGGCACCACCGGGGAGCTGTTTTTT.

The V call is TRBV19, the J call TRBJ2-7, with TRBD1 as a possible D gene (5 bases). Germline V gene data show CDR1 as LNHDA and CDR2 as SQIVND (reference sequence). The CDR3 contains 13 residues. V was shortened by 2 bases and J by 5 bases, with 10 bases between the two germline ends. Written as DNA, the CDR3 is TGTGCCAGTAGTATAATAAAGGGGAACGAGCAGTACTTC. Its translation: CASSIIKGNEQYF.

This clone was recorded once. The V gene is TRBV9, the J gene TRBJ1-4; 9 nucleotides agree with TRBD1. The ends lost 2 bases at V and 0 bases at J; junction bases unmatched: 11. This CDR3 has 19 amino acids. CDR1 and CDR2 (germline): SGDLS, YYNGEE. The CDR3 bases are TGTGCCAGCAGCGTCTCCCCGGGACAGGGAAGTGCAACTAATGAAAAACTGTTTTTT. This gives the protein CASSVSPGQGSATNEKLFF.

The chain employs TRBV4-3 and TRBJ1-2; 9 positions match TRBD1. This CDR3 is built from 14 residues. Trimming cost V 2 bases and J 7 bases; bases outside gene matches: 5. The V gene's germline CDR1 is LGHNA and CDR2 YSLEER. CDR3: CASSQLDRGTGYTF. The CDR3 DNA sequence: TGCGCCAGCAGCCAATTGGACAGGGGAACTGGCTACACCTTC.

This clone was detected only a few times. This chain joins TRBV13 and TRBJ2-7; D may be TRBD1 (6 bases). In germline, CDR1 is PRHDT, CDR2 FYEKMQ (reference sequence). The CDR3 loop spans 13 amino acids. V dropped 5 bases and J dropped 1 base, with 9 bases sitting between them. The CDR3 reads CASSPGQSYEQYF. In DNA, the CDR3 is TGTGCCAGCAGCCCCGGACAGTCCTACGAGCAGTACTTC.

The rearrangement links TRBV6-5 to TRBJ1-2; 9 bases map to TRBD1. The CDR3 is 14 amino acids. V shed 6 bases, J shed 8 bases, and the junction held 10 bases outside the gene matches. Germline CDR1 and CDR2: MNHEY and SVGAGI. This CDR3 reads CASRDGTGFGGYTF. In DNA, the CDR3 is TGTGCCAGCAGGGACGGGACAGGGTTCGGCGGCTACACCTTC.

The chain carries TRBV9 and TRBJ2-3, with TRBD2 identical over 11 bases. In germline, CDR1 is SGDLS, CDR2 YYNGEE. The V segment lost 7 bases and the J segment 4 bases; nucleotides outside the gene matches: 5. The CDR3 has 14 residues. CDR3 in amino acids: CASYTSGRSDTQYF. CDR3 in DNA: TGTGCCAGCTACACTAGCGGGAGATCAGATACGCAGTATTTT.

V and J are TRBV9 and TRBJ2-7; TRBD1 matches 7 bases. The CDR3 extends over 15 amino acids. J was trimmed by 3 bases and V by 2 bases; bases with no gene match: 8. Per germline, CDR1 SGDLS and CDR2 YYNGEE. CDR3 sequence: CASSVSPGGDYEQYF. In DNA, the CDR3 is TGTGCCAGCAGCGTGAGCCCAGGGGGAGACTACGAGCAGTACTTC. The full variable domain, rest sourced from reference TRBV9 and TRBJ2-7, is DSGVTQTPKHLITATGQRVTLRCSPRSGDLSVYWYQQSLDQGLQFLIQYYNGEERAKGNILERFSAQQFPDLHSELNLSSLELGDSALYFCASSVSPGGDYEQYFGPGTRLTVT.

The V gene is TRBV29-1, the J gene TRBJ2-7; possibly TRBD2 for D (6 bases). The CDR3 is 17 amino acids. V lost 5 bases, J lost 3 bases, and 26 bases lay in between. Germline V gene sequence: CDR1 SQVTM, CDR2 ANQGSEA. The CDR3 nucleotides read TGCAGCGTTCAACGGGGGTCCTTACGGGGAAGATACTACGAGCAGTACTTC. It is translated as CSVQRGSLRGRYYEQYF.

The CDR3 protein is CASAWTGGGNQPQHF. The CDR3 nucleotides read TGTGCTAGTGCGTGGACAGGGGGAGGTAATCAGCCCCAGCATTTT. The chain uses TRBV12-5 and TRBJ1-5; TRBD1 matches 10 bases. The V and J ends lost 7 bases and 4 bases, in that order; junction bases with no gene match: 7. Germline CDR1 and CDR2: LGHNT and FRNRAP. The CDR3 contains 15 residues.

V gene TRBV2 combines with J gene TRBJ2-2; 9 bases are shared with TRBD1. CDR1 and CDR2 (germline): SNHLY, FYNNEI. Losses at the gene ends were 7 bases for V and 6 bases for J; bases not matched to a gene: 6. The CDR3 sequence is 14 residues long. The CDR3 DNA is TGTGCCAGCATTCGACAGGGGGGGTCCGGGGAGCTGTTTTTT. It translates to CASIRQGGSGELFF.

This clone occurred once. The CDR3 protein is CASSFTGTGVGAFF. In DNA form, the CDR3 reads TGTGCCAGCAGTTTTACCGGGACAGGGGTTGGGGCTTTCTTT. The chain joins TRBV6-2 or TRBV6-3 to TRBJ1-1, with 10 bases matching TRBD1. J lost 11 bases, V lost 4 bases, and 10 bases had no gene match. This CDR3 is 14 amino acids long. CDR1 and CDR2 (germline): MNHEY, SVGEGT.

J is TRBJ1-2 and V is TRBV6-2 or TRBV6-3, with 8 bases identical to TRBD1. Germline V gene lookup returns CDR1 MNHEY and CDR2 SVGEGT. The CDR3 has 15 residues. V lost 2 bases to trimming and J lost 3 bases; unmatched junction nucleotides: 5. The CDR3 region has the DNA TGTGCCAGCAGTTACGCTGCAGGGGGCTACTATGGCTACACCTTC. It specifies CASSYAAGGYYGYTF.

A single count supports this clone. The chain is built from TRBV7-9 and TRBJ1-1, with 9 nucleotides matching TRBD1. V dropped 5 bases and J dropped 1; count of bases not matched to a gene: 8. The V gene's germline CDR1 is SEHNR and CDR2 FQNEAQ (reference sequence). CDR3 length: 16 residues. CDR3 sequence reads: CASSHDPGQGNTEAFF. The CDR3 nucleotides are TGTGCCAGCAGCCACGATCCGGGACAGGGGAACACTGAAGCTTTCTTT.

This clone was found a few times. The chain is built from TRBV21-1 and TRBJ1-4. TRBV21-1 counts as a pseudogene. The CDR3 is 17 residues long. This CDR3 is CASSKEGGQPYNEKLFF. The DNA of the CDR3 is TGTGCCAGCAGCAAAGAAGGAGGGCAGCCCTATAATGAAAAACTGTTTTTT.

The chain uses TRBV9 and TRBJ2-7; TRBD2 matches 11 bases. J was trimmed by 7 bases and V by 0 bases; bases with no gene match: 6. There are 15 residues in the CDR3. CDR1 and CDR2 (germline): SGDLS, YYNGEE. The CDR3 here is CASSVVAGGFSEQYF. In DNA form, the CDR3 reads TGTGCCAGCAGCGTAGTAGCGGGAGGGTTCTCGGAGCAGTACTTC.

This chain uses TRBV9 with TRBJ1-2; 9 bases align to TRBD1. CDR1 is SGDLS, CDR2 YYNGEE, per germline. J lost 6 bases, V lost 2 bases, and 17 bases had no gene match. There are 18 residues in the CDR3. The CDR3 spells CASSVSLGQTGGNDGYTF. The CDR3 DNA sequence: TGTGCCAGCAGCGTTAGCTTAGGCCAAACAGGGGGCAACGATGGCTACACCTTC.

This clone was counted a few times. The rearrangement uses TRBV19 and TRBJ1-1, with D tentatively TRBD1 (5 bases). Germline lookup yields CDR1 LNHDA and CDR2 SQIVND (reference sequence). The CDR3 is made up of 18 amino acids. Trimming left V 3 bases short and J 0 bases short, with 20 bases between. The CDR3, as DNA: TGTGCCAGTAGTATCGCACAGGTGTCCCTCCGGATGAACACTGAAGCTTTCTTT. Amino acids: CASSIAQVSLRMNTEAFF.

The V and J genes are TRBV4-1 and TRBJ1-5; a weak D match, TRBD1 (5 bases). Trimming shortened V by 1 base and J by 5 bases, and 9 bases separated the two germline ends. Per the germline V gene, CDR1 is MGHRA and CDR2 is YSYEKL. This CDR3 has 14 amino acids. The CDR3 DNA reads TGCGCCAGCAGCCAAGGACAGTGGGATCAGCCCCAGCATTTT. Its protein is CASSQGQWDQPQHF.

The CDR3 region has the DNA TGTGCCAGCAGCGTTAGCGGGAGTAATGAGCAGTTCTTC. Translation gives CASSVSGSNEQFF. The chain combines TRBV9 with TRBJ2-1, with 9 bases aligning to TRBD2. The CDR3 has 13 amino acids. Trimming removed 2 bases from V and 7 bases from J; junction bases left unmatched: 1. The germline V gene encodes CDR1 SGDLS and CDR2 YYNGEE.

CDR3 in amino acids: CASSKEAGEETQYF. The CDR3 DNA is TGTGCCAGCAGCAAAGAGGCAGGGGAAGAGACCCAGTACTTC. The gene calls are TRBV21-1 and TRBJ2-5; the DNA was not used to check the table's D call, TRBD1. TRBV21-1 constitutes a pseudogene. CDR3 length equals 14 residues.